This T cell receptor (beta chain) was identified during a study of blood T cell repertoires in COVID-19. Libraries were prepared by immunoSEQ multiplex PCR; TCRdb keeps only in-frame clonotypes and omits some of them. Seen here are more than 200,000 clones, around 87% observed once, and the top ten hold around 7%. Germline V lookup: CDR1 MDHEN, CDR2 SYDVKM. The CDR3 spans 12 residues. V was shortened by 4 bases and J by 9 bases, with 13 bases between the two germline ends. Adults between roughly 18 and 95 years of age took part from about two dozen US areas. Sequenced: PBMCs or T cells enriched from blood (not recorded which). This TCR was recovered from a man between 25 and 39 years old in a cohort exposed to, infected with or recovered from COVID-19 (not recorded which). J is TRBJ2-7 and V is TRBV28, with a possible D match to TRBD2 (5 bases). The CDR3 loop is CASSSSFSVQYF. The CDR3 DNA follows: TGTGCCAGCAGTTCTTCATTTAGCGTGCAGTACTTC.